Shown below are 32 T cell receptor beta chains from a single sample sequenced in a study of T-cell memory formation after mild COVID-19. A single record per CDR3 protein comes from TCRdb applying MiXCR to the 5' RACE reads. The sample has hundreds of thousands of distinct CDR3 sequences; 25% to 30% are singletons. Sequenced material: PBMCs or a T cell subset sorted from them (not recorded which). The receptor set was obtained from an adult woman who had mild COVID-19 (a few samples of this study predate the infection). Cell type and time point are not known.

This clonotype was picked up a small number of times. This chain links TRBV6-5 with TRBJ2-2; TRBD2 matches 8 bases. CDR1 and CDR2 (germline): MNHEY, SVGAGI. Germline trimming cut 4 bases from V and 2 bases from J; bases unmatched to any gene: 6. The CDR3 extends over 16 amino acids. The CDR3 nucleotides are TGTGCCAGCAGTTGGGGACTAGTGAAAAACACCGGGGAGCTGTTTTTT. Translated: CASSWGLVKNTGELFF.

This clonotype was observed a few times. This sequence joins TRBV7-9 and TRBJ1-4; D is perhaps TRBD1 (5 bases). The germline V gene has CDR1 SEHNR and CDR2 FQNEAQ (reference sequence). CDR3 length equals 16 residues. Trimming took off 1 base at V and 4 bases at J, with 13 bases between the two ends. This CDR3 reads CASSLGQGPFNEKLFF. The CDR3 DNA sequence: TGTGCCAGCAGCTTAGGGCAGGGACCTTTTAATGAAAAACTGTTTTTT.

The V gene is TRBV12-3 or TRBV12-4, the J gene TRBJ1-6; 9 positions agree with TRBD1. The length of the CDR3 is 14 residues. V gave up 5 bases and J gave up 10 bases; unmatched junction bases: 6. The CDR3 sequence is CASSHTGGISPLHF. The CDR3 nucleotides are TGTGCCAGCAGTCATACAGGGGGCATATCACCCCTCCACTTT.

This chain uses TRBV18 with TRBJ1-4, with D hard to call. Germline CDR1 and CDR2: KGHSH and LQKENI. Trimming pared 6 bases from V and 7 bases from J, leaving 9 bases between. The length of the CDR3 is 12 residues. The CDR3 region has the DNA TGTGCCAGCTCCCAAGAACGTGAAAAACTGTTTTTT. Translation gives CASSQEREKLFF.

A few counts support this clonotype. The chain has TRBV20-1 and TRBJ1-6; D call uncertain. CDR3 length: 13 amino acids. In germline, CDR1 is DFQATT, CDR2 SNEGSKA (reference sequence). V was pared by 0 bases and J by 9 bases, with 9 bases between. The CDR3, as DNA: TGCAGTGCTAGAGAGGCTAGCAGTTCACCCCTCCACTTT. Amino acids: CSAREASSSPLHF.

V gene TRBV20-1 combines with J gene TRBJ2-3; D unclear. This CDR3 comprises 17 residues. Germline CDR1 DFQATT, CDR2 SNEGSKA (reference sequence). V was cut by 3 bases and J by 3 bases, with 22 bases left in between. The CDR3 nucleotides are TGCAGTGCTAGGGGTGACACACCCCTGCTGGTGACAGATACGCAGTATTTT. The encoded protein is CSARGDTPLLVTDTQYF.

This clonotype was found a few times. The V call is TRBV29-1, the J call TRBJ2-1, with D hard to call. Trimming removed 8 bases at V and 5 bases at J, with 22 bases between. Germline lookup yields CDR1 SQVTM and CDR2 ANQGSEA. This CDR3 contains 15 residues. The CDR3 reads CSLGMSALRNNEQFF. The CDR3 DNA reads TGCAGCTTGGGGATGTCTGCACTCCGAAACAATGAGCAGTTCTTC.

This clonotype was counted ten times or more. The chain carries TRBV7-8 and TRBJ2-7; 8 bases match TRBD1. This CDR3 is 13 amino acids long. The V gene end was trimmed by 6 bases and the J gene end by 3 bases; junction bases not matched to a gene: 4. In germline, CDR1 is SGHVS, CDR2 FQNEAQ. The CDR3 reads CASSPDRGYEQYF. CDR3 coding DNA: TGTGCCAGCAGTCCCGACAGGGGCTACGAGCAGTACTTC.

Of note for this clonotype: One junction end disagrees with the germline gene, perhaps due to a read error. The rearrangement uses TRBV11-1 and TRBJ2-7; D perhaps matches TRBD2 (5 bases). Germline CDR1 is SGHAT and CDR2 is FQDESV (reference sequence). This CDR3 is 14 amino acids long. The CDR3 region has the DNA TGTGCCAGCAGCCTAGCTTGGGGCTCCTACGAGCAGTACTTC. Protein product: CASSLAWGSYEQYF.

This clonotype was counted between two and nine times. The rearrangement uses TRBV5-4 and TRBJ1-4, with D perhaps matching TRBD1 (6 bases). The V end lost 4 bases, the J end lost 8 bases, and 12 bases lay between the germline ends. Germline V gives CDR1 SGHNT, CDR2 YYREEE (reference sequence). This CDR3 has 13 amino acids. CDR3 bases: TGTGCCAGCAGCACGGACAGTTCGGAAAAACTGTTTTTT. Its protein product is CASSTDSSEKLFF.

This clonotype was detected ten times or more. This chain connects TRBV2 to TRBJ2-1; 9 bases match TRBD2. J gave up 7 bases and V 6 bases, and 10 bases lay outside the gene matches. Per germline, CDR1 SNHLY and CDR2 FYNNEI. The CDR3 has 15 amino acids. The CDR3 loop reads CASRVSGGSSNEQFF. In DNA form, the CDR3 reads TGTGCCAGCAGGGTTAGCGGGGGTAGTTCGAATGAGCAGTTCTTC.

The genes are TRBV29-1 and TRBJ2-7, with 7 bases that match TRBD1. The CDR3 sequence is 11 residues long. The trim removed 7 bases at V and 6 bases at J, leaving 6 bases unmatched. Per germline, CDR1 SQVTM and CDR2 ANQGSEA. The CDR3, as DNA: TGCAGCGCCAGACAGGGCGGCGAGCAGTACTTC. This translates into CSARQGGEQYF.

The V gene is TRBV20-1, the J gene TRBJ1-4; 7 nucleotides agree with TRBD1. CDR1 is DFQATT, CDR2 SNEGSKA, per germline (reference sequence). J lost 4 bases, V lost 3 bases, and 5 bases had no gene match. The CDR3 length is 14 residues. The CDR3 DNA follows: TGCAGTGCTAGTGAACAGGGGTTTAATGAAAAACTGTTTTTT. Translating it yields CSASEQGFNEKLFF.

This chain connects TRBV20-1 to TRBJ1-1; D gene uncertain. Germline values: CDR1 DFQATT, CDR2 SNEGSKA (reference sequence). The CDR3 covers 15 residues. V was clipped by 3 bases and J by 0 bases, with 14 bases between them. CDR3 bases: TGCAGTGCTAGGGGAGGGCAGATTTTGAACACTGAAGCTTTCTTT. Residues: CSARGGQILNTEAFF.

CDR3 in DNA: TGTGCCAGCAGCTCCAACAGGGGGGAAGAGCAGTACTTC. This gives the protein CASSSNRGEEQYF. This chain uses TRBV7-3 with TRBJ2-7; 8 nucleotides agree with TRBD1. The junction had 6 bases not matched to a gene; V was cut back by 4 bases and J by 7 bases. Germline V gives CDR1 SGHTA, CDR2 FQGTGA. The CDR3 length is 13 residues.

This clonotype was seen a few times. The V gene is TRBV7-9, the J gene TRBJ1-1; D unresolved. Germline V CDR1 and CDR2: SEHNR, FQNEAQ (reference sequence). The CDR3 has 13 residues. V was clipped by 5 bases and J by 6 bases, with 13 bases between them. The CDR3: CASSLNRAAEAFF. The CDR3 DNA reads as TGTGCCAGCAGCCTAAACCGGGCAGCTGAAGCTTTCTTT. Combining the CDR3 with reference TRBV7-9 and TRBJ1-1 gives the whole variable domain DTGVSQNPRHKITKRGQNVTFRCDPISEHNRLYWYRQTLGQGPEFLTYFQNEAQLEKSRLLSDRFSAERPKGSFSTLEIQRTEQGDSAMYLCASSLNRAAEAFFGQGTRLTVV.

This clonotype was observed many times. The CDR3 region is CASSTGGGTGELFF. The CDR3 DNA is TGTGCCAGCAGCACTGGCGGGGGCACCGGGGAGCTGTTTTTT. J is TRBJ2-2 and V is TRBV7-9; TRBD2 matches at 7 bases. Per germline, CDR1 SEHNR and CDR2 FQNEAQ (reference sequence). The CDR3 extends over 14 amino acids. V was clipped by 5 bases and J by 4 bases; unmatched bases: 4.

This clonotype was counted between two and nine times. J is TRBJ1-1 and V is TRBV12-3 or TRBV12-4; D gene ambiguous. With 0 bases removed from V and 2 bases from J, the gap between germline ends came to 13 bases. The CDR3 sequence is 16 residues long. The CDR3 coding sequence is TGTGCCAGCAGTTTAGCGATGTCCAGCCTCAACACTGAAGCTTTCTTT. As protein: CASSLAMSSLNTEAFF.

V gene TRBV29-1 combines with J gene TRBJ1-1, with TRBD1 as a possible D gene (5 bases). The CDR3 is 12 amino acids. CDR1 and CDR2 from the germline V gene are SQVTM and ANQGSEA. V shed 3 bases and J shed 4 bases, with 9 bases lying between them. The DNA of the CDR3 is TGCAGCGTTGACGACAGAACCACTGAAGCTTTCTTT. Its translation is CSVDDRTTEAFF.

This clonotype was seen only a few times. The chain combines TRBV5-1 with TRBJ2-3; D possibly corresponds to TRBD2 (5 bases). The CDR3 runs to 15 residues. The V and J ends lost 4 bases and 1 base respectively, with 13 bases between them. CDR1 and CDR2 from the germline V gene are SGHRS and YFSETQ. Here the CDR3 DNA reads TGCGCCAGCAGCCTCGGGGATTACGGCACAGATACGCAGTATTTT. Translating it yields CASSLGDYGTDTQYF.

The chain has TRBV19 and TRBJ2-7, with D unresolved. Between the trimmed V and J ends, which lost 5 bases and 3 bases, there was a span of 11 bases. CDR1 and CDR2 (germline): LNHDA, SQIVND (reference sequence). The CDR3 length is 13 residues. CDR3 region: CASSHNLYYEQYF. Here the CDR3 DNA reads TGTGCCAGTAGTCATAACTTGTACTACGAGCAGTACTTC.

This clonotype appeared many times. V gene TRBV20-1 combines with J gene TRBJ1-5; 7 positions match TRBD1. Germline lookup yields CDR1 DFQATT and CDR2 SNEGSKA (reference sequence). J lost 0 bases, V lost 0 bases, and 5 bases had no gene match. The CDR3 consists of 16 residues. Here the CDR3 DNA reads TGCAGTGCTAGAGACAGGGGGATATATAGCAATCAGCCCCAGCATTTT. Amino acid sequence: CSARDRGIYSNQPQHF.

A few counts support this clonotype. The chain has TRBV28 and TRBJ2-2; no clear D. In germline, CDR1 is MDHEN, CDR2 SYDVKM. Trimming took off 3 bases at V and 6 bases at J, with 8 bases between the two ends. CDR3 length equals 13 residues. The CDR3 sequence: CASSLAVPGELFF. The CDR3 DNA is TGTGCCAGCAGTTTGGCGGTCCCCGGGGAGCTGTTTTTT.

The V and J genes are TRBV20-1 and TRBJ2-7, with D perhaps TRBD2 (6 bases). The CDR3 length is 13 residues. Per the germline V gene, CDR1 is DFQATT and CDR2 is SNEGSKA (reference sequence). Trimming stripped 2 bases from V and 2 bases from J, with 10 bases between. CDR3 bases: TGCAGTGCTAGACCTAGCGCGGCCTACGAGCAGTACTTC. It yields the protein CSARPSAAYEQYF.

This clonotype was observed a handful of times. This chain links TRBV12-3 or TRBV12-4 with TRBJ2-7, with TRBD2 as a possible D gene (5 bases). Between the trimmed V and J ends, which lost 2 bases and 3 bases, there was a span of 8 bases. The CDR3 covers 13 residues. The CDR3 spells CASSLSGYYEQYF. CDR3 coding DNA: TGTGCCAGCAGTTTAAGCGGATACTACGAGCAGTACTTC.

The chain uses TRBV5-1 and TRBJ1-1, with TRBD1 as a possible D gene (6 bases). From germline, CDR1 is SGHRS and CDR2 YFSETQ. The CDR3 contains 15 residues. Trimming removed 0 bases at V and 5 bases at J, with 14 bases between. CDR3 region: CASSLAGRGDTEAFF. The CDR3 DNA sequence: TGCGCCAGCAGCTTGGCGGGCAGGGGAGATACTGAAGCTTTCTTT.

The chain is built from TRBV29-1 and TRBJ1-1; unclear D gene. Trimming cost V 7 bases and J 4 bases, with 19 bases left between them. The CDR3 runs 14 residues. Germline CDR1 SQVTM, CDR2 ANQGSEA. This chain's CDR3 is CSAPNWGGGTEAFF. CDR3 DNA sequence: TGCAGCGCCCCTAACTGGGGAGGCGGCACTGAAGCTTTCTTT.

The V gene is TRBV5-4, the J gene TRBJ2-2; TRBD1 matches 8 bases. This CDR3 is 16 amino acids long. V dropped 3 bases and J dropped 4; count of bases not matched to a gene: 8. Germline V lookup: CDR1 SGHNT, CDR2 YYREEE (reference sequence). CDR3 nucleotide sequence: TGTGCCAGCAGCTCTGACAGGGGAGGTAGCACCGGGGAGCTGTTTTTT. Its translation is CASSSDRGGSTGELFF. The whole variable domain, remainder taken from reference TRBV5-4 and TRBJ2-2, is ETGVTQSPTHLIKTRGQQVTLRCSSQSGHNTVSWYQQALGQGPQFIFQYYREEENGRGNFPPRFSGLQFPNYSSELNVNALELDDSALYLCASSSDRGGSTGELFFGEGSRLTVL.

The rearrangement uses TRBV7-9 and TRBJ2-7; D not certain. This CDR3 contains 12 residues. CDR1 SEHNR and CDR2 FQNEAQ come from the germline V gene (reference sequence). Between the trimmed V and J ends, which lost 5 bases and 2 bases, there was a span of 7 bases. CDR3 sequence (DNA): TGTGCCAGCAGCACAATTACCTACGAGCAGTACTTC. This sequence encodes CASSTITYEQYF.

This clonotype has ten or more counts. The CDR3 DNA reads TGTGCCCAAAGACGCAGGACCTACGAGCAGTACTTC. Protein: CAQRRRTYEQYF. V is TRBV14 and J is TRBJ2-7; D gene unclear. CDR3 length equals 12 residues. Germline values: CDR1 SGHDN, CDR2 FVKESK. The germline V and J ends were trimmed by 11 bases and 2 bases, with 13 bases remaining between them.

A few counts support this clonotype. This chain joins TRBV20-1 and TRBJ2-7; D gene unclear. The germline V gene has CDR1 DFQATT and CDR2 SNEGSKA (reference sequence). The CDR3 length is 11 residues. Trimming left V 6 bases short and J 6 bases short, with 12 bases between. CDR3 region: CSARPVSEQYF. CDR3 nucleotide sequence: TGCAGTGCCCGCCCAGTATCCGAGCAGTACTTC.

This clonotype showed up just a few times. This sequence joins TRBV19 and TRBJ2-5; D remains unclear. V was shortened by 5 bases and J by 1 base, with 20 bases between the two germline ends. The CDR3 length is 17 residues. From germline, CDR1 is LNHDA and CDR2 SQIVND (reference sequence). The CDR3 loop is CASSLEPVVGSQETQYF. The CDR3 DNA follows: TGTGCCAGTAGTCTTGAGCCGGTGGTGGGGTCCCAAGAGACCCAGTACTTC.